Here is one T cell receptor (beta chain) with its context. Its antigen is as yet unknown. These data come from a study of T cells after posttransplantation cyclophosphamide. General study points: TRB overlap between skin or GI tissue T cells and blood was limited.

Here immunoSEQ multiplex PCR was the method, and the copy in TCRdb shows in-frame clones only, minus some. The sample consists of about 21,000 clones, around 98% of them appearing once. The CDR3 spans 14 residues. Germline V gene lookup returns CDR1 SGDLS and CDR2 YYNGEE. Trimming pared 0 bases from V and 6 bases from J, leaving 12 bases between. What was sequenced was naive CD8+ T cells sorted from PBMCs. This sequence originates from a man aged 35-49 years in good health, CMV-negative, and a related stem cell transplant donor. This chain links TRBV9 with TRBJ1-2; no clear D gene. DNA for the CDR3: TGTGCCAGCAGCGTAGCCGGGGTAGGGAATGGCTACACCTTC. Translated: CASSVAGVGNGYTF.